These T cell receptor beta chains were read from a single sample in a study of T cell responses to AZD1222 COVID-19 vaccine. Here immunoSEQ multiplex PCR was the method, and the copy in TCRdb shows in-frame clones only, minus some. The data show 110,000 or so clones, 88% seen once. Sample: peripheral blood, taken on day 0 of AZD1222 vaccination. These receptor sequences come from an adult in good health. The CDR3 runs from the conserved cysteine through the conserved F or W. The D gene is left open where the match is weak. Expanded clones are given a class, and other clones once, few, many or no size at all.

clone size	D gene	V gene	J gene	CDR3 protein	CDR3 DNA
NA	NA	TRBV3-1/TRBV3-2	TRBJ1-2	CASSQDRPFPGPYGYTF	TGTGCCAGCAGCCAAGACCGCCCCTTCCCAGGCCCCTATGGCTACACCTTC
NA	NA	TRBV9	TRBJ2-5	CASSVGTLAQETQYF	TGTGCCAGCAGCGTAGGGACCCTAGCCCAAGAGACCCAGTACTTC
NA	NA	TRBV3-1/TRBV3-2	TRBJ1-4	CASSQGRTAGEKLFF	TGTGCCAGCAGCCAAGGAAGGACTGCCGGCGAGAAACTGTTTTTT
NA	NA	TRBV7-2	TRBJ1-3	CASTGTFGNTIYF	TGTGCCAGCACAGGGACTTTTGGAAACACCATATATTTT
NA	NA	TRBV6-2/TRBV6-3	TRBJ1-6	CASSTTVHTSPLHF	TGTGCCAGCAGTACGACAGTCCACACCTCACCCCTCCACTTT
NA	NA	TRBV27	TRBJ2-7	CASSLSFQGRIYEQYF	TGTGCCAGCAGTTTATCTTTCCAGGGGCGCATCTACGAGCAGTACTTC
NA	TRBD1	TRBV7-9	TRBJ1-2	CASSLPKLGQGGSGYTF	TGTGCCAGCAGCTTACCCAAGCTAGGACAGGGAGGTTCGGGCTACACCTTC
NA	NA	TRBV9	TRBJ2-1	CASSPVGHPDNEQFF	TGTGCCAGCAGCCCAGTAGGTCATCCGGACAATGAGCAGTTCTTC
NA	NA	TRBV4-2	TRBJ2-7	CASSPGQGTYEQYF	TGTGCCAGCAGCCCTGGCCAGGGAACATACGAGCAGTACTTC
NA	NA	TRBV4-2	TRBJ2-1	CASSQVGSSNEQFF	TGTGCCAGCAGCCAAGTAGGTAGCTCGAATGAGCAGTTCTTC
NA	NA	TRBV7-9	TRBJ2-3	CASSLRQSTDTQYF	TGTGCCAGCAGCTTAAGACAGAGCACAGATACGCAGTATTTT
NA	NA	TRBV24-1	TRBJ2-1	CATSPAPGLYNEQFF	TGTGCCACCAGCCCTGCTCCAGGGTTGTACAATGAGCAGTTCTTC
NA	NA	TRBV11-2	TRBJ1-2	CASSLGVGNYGYTF	TGTGCCAGCAGCTTAGGGGTGGGGAACTATGGCTACACCTTC
NA	NA	TRBV6-5	TRBJ2-1	CASSRGLGGNNEQFF	TGTGCCAGCAGCCGTGGGCTAGGGGGGAACAATGAGCAGTTCTTC
NA	NA	TRBV6-5	TRBJ1-3	CASRPAGGAGNTIYF	TGTGCCAGCAGACCCGCTGGGGGGGCAGGAAACACCATATATTTT
NA	TRBD2	TRBV27	TRBJ2-2	CASSLLPLAGGPTGELFF	TGTGCCAGCAGTTTACTCCCTTTAGCGGGAGGGCCTACGGGGGAGCTGTTTTTT
NA	NA	TRBV18	TRBJ1-6	CASSEGLGNSPLHF	TGTGCCAGCTCCGAGGGTTTGGGGAACTCACCCCTCCACTTT
NA	TRBD1	TRBV3-1/TRBV3-2	TRBJ1-1	CASSRNAGGTEAFF	TGTGCCAGCAGCCGAAATGCAGGGGGCACTGAAGCTTTCTTT
NA	TRBD1	TRBV2	TRBJ2-7	CASSGTGVYEQYF	TGTGCCAGCAGTGGGACAGGGGTCTACGAGCAGTACTTC
NA	NA	TRBV5-6	TRBJ2-3	CASSLGRESTDTQYF	TGTGCCAGCAGCTTGGGTAGGGAAAGCACAGATACGCAGTATTTT
NA	TRBD2	TRBV14	TRBJ2-1	CASSRTPWTSGYNEQFF	TGTGCCAGCAGCCGAACACCCTGGACTAGCGGCTACAATGAGCAGTTCTTC
NA	TRBD1	TRBV28	TRBJ2-2	CASRNYGTGPGELFF	TGTGCCAGCAGAAATTACGGGACAGGGCCCGGGGAGCTGTTTTTT
NA	TRBD1	TRBV4-2	TRBJ1-3	CASSAGGSGNTIYF	TGTGCCAGCAGCGCAGGGGGCTCTGGAAACACCATATATTTT
once	NA	TRBV4-2	TRBJ2-3	CASSQGWRRGGQFAQYF	TGTGCCAGCAGCCAAGGATGGCGCAGGGGGGGCCAATTTGCGCAGTATTTT
NA	TRBD1	TRBV5-5	TRBJ1-4	CASSRTGPNEKLFF	TGTGCCAGCAGCCGGACAGGCCCTAATGAAAAACTGTTTTTT
NA	NA	TRBV3-1/TRBV3-2	TRBJ2-2	CASSPRGRTTGELFF	TGTGCCAGCAGCCCCCGAGGAAGGACAACCGGGGAGCTGTTTTTT
NA	NA	TRBV7-2	TRBJ1-4	CASSTYRATNEKLFF	TGTGCCAGCAGCACTTACAGAGCAACTAATGAAAAACTGTTTTTT
once	NA	TRBV12-1	TRBJ2-7	CASSVSSGGARYEQYF	TGTGCCAGCAGCGTAAGTAGCGGGGGGGCTAGGTACGAGCAGTACTTC
NA	TRBD1	TRBV5-5	TRBJ1-6	CASSSGQGAGGSYNSPLHF	TGTGCCAGCAGCTCGGGACAGGGGGCTGGAGGGTCCTATAATTCACCCCTCCACTTT
once	NA	TRBV27	TRBJ2-7	CASSLLQGEQYF	TGTGCCAGCAGTCTCCTTCAAGGGGAGCAGTACTTC
NA	NA	TRBV27	TRBJ2-7	CASSPGMTYEQYF	TGTGCCAGCAGTCCAGGGATGACCTACGAGCAGTACTTC
NA	NA	TRBV6-5	TRBJ1-2	CASSSVRSVYGYTF	TGTGCCAGCAGTTCAGTTCGGTCGGTCTATGGCTACACCTTC
NA	NA	TRBV7-2	TRBJ2-2	CASSLLQGSGELFF	TGTGCCAGCAGCTTACTACAGGGTTCCGGGGAGCTGTTTTTT
once	TRBD1	TRBV6-2/TRBV6-3	TRBJ1-5	CASSYSSTGPQPQHF	TGTGCCAGCAGTTACTCGTCGACAGGGCCACAGCCCCAGCATTTT
NA	TRBD1	TRBV18	TRBJ1-1	CASSQQGFATEAFF	TGTGCCAGCTCGCAACAGGGGTTTGCCACTGAAGCTTTCTTT
NA	TRBD2	TRBV3-1/TRBV3-2	TRBJ2-1	CASSVRTSGGSSYNEQFF	TGTGCCAGCAGCGTACGGACTAGCGGAGGGAGCTCCTACAATGAGCAGTTCTTC
NA	NA	TRBV7-9	TRBJ2-3	CASSPPGGGDTQYF	TGTGCCAGCAGCCCCCCAGGGGGAGGAGATACGCAGTATTTT
NA	NA	TRBV5-1	TRBJ2-3	CASSLAAGPSTDTQYF	TGCGCCAGCAGCTTGGCGGCGGGACCTAGCACAGATACGCAGTATTTT
NA	TRBD2	TRBV27	TRBJ2-7	CASSIAGRTYEQYF	TGTGCCAGCAGTATAGCGGGACGTACCTACGAGCAGTACTTC
NA	TRBD2	TRBV18	TRBJ2-7	CASSPGGLAVSYEQYF	TGTGCCAGCTCACCGGGAGGGCTAGCGGTCAGCTACGAGCAGTACTTC
NA	TRBD2	TRBV3-1/TRBV3-2	TRBJ2-5	CASSQAGSGGQETQYF	TGTGCCAGCAGCCAAGCGGGTAGCGGGGGACAAGAGACCCAGTACTTC
NA	NA	TRBV2	TRBJ1-5	CASSESAYQPQHF	TGTGCCAGCAGTGAATCGGCATATCAGCCCCAGCATTTT
NA	TRBD2	TRBV25-1	TRBJ2-1	CASNPGTSGNTDEQFF	TGTGCCAGCAATCCCGGGACTAGCGGGAATACCGATGAGCAGTTCTTC
NA	TRBD2	TRBV4-2	TRBJ2-1	CASSHGTAGTSSEQFF	TGTGCCAGCAGCCACGGGACCGCCGGGACTAGCAGTGAGCAGTTCTTC
few	NA	TRBV12-3/TRBV12-4	TRBJ2-7	CASSLQGYEQYF	TGTGCCAGCAGCTTACAGGGCTACGAGCAGTACTTC